This T cell receptor (beta chain) is from a study of identical twins. The CDR3 sequence is 15 residues long. Per germline, CDR1 ENHRY and CDR2 SYGVKD. The ends were cut back, 0 bases at V and 2 bases at J, with 11 bases in the middle. From the 5' RACE reads, TCRdb called clonotypes with MiXCR, one entry per CDR3 protein. The sample carries around 510,000 distinct CDR3 sequences, about 13% recorded once. These data were also reused for a study on yellow fever vaccine responses in identical twins.

The receptor was derived from a woman aged 18 to 35 in good health. Source material: CD4+ T cells sorted from blood. The chain combines TRBV10-3 with TRBJ2-7; maybe TRBD2 (6 bases). CDR3 in amino acids: CAISESLVAAYEQYF. The CDR3 DNA sequence: TGTGCCATCAGTGAGTCCTTAGTAGCGGCCTACGAGCAGTACTTC.